This T cell receptor beta chain is from a study of radiation and T cells in renal cell carcinoma. This table comes from immunoSEQ multiplex PCR, and its TCRdb copy is limited to in-frame clones, with some not included. This table has over 55,000 clones, 70% to 80% appearing once. This CDR3 spans 14 amino acids. The germline V gene has CDR1 ENHRY and CDR2 SYGVKD. J gave up 10 bases and V 3 bases, and 6 bases lay outside the gene matches. The sample's time point: blood 2 weeks post-SBRT. The treatment was: 15 Gy SBRT to primary tumor, nephrectomy 4 weeks later. Clear cell pathology was present in this patient's renal cell carcinoma.

The sequencing used blood, collected from a patient whose treatment included radiotherapy and nephrectomy. This clonotype originated in a man in his sixties with renal cell carcinoma. The rearrangement links TRBV10-3 to TRBJ1-6, with 7 bases identical to TRBD1. As DNA, the CDR3 is TGTGCCATCAGTGAAGGGGGCGCTGAATCACCCCTCCACTTT. As protein: CAISEGGAESPLHF.